This record covers a single TCR beta chain. Its antigen remains unidentified. The data were taken from a study of regulatory T cells in long-lasting Graves disease. The CDR3 spans 17 residues. CDR1 and CDR2 (germline): SGHNT, YYREEE (reference sequence). V shed 3 bases, J shed 2 bases, and the junction held 11 bases outside the gene matches. Time point described: newly diagnosed GD, antithyroid drugs for less than 3 months. The TCR library was made from RNA extracted from PBMCs. Study-level results: Segments TRBV28, TRBJ1-2 and TRBJ2-5 showed preferential usage in persistent disease.

Investigators prepared the TCR beta libraries by applying iRepertoire HTBI primers and Arm-PCR of CDR3 regions. TCRdb reprocessed the multiplex PCR reads via MiXCR and lists one record per CDR3 protein. The sample consists of 350,000 to 450,000 distinct CDR3 sequences, approximately 16% of them appearing once. The same specimen was also included in a second study, on T cells in Graves' hyperthyroidism and ophthalmopathy.

V is TRBV5-4 and J is TRBJ2-3; 8 positions agree with TRBD1. This TCR derives from a woman between 40 and 55 years old with Graves disease. The sample was peripheral blood mononuclear cells (PBMCs), taken at new diagnosis, from a patient treated with antithyroid drugs. The CDR3 loop is CASSSWGVTGATDTQYF. Written as DNA, the CDR3 is TGTGCCAGCAGCTCGTGGGGGGTGACAGGGGCCACAGATACGCAGTATTTT.